A selection of T cell receptor beta chains follows, all from one sample in a study of T cells in Graves' hyperthyroidism and ophthalmopathy. TCRdb redid the calling of the multiplex PCR reads with MiXCR, one entry per CDR3 protein. This sample has fewer than 650,000 distinct CDR3 sequences; around 15% occur once, and the top ten carry about 4.5%. Sequences were obtained from blood. The receptors shown here come from a middle-aged woman with Graves' ophthalmopathy. Each CDR3 is given with its conserved first and last residue. The D gene is left open where the match is weak. The listing skips clone size in some rows; elsewhere it reads once, few, many or a size class.

cdr3_length,clone_size,j_call,d_call,v_call,cdr3_nt,cdr3_aa
17,NA,TRBJ2-7,NA,TRBV11-2,TGTGCCAGCAGCTTAGAGGGGCGGGGCTACGAGGGCTACGAGCAGTACTTC,CASSLEGRGYEGYEQYF
15,NA,TRBJ1-5,TRBD1,TRBV7-9,TGTGCCAGCAGCGTCTCCGGGACAGGGGTTCAGCCCCAGCATTTT,CASSVSGTGVQPQHF
15,many,TRBJ2-4,TRBD2,TRBV28,TGTGCCAGCAGGCCCGGGGGGGAAAAGGAAAACATTCAGTACTTC,CASRPGGEKENIQYF
17,few,TRBJ2-2,TRBD1,TRBV4-2,TGTGCCAGCAGCCGAGACCGGGACAGCCCCTACACCGGGGAGCTGTTTTTT,CASSRDRDSPYTGELFF
12,many,TRBJ1-5,NA,TRBV12-3/TRBV12-4,TGTGCCAGCAGCACCTACCGGCAGCCCCAGCATTTT,CASSTYRQPQHF
12,many,TRBJ2-7,NA,TRBV15,TGTGCCACCAGCAGAGTGACAGACGAGCAGTACTTC,CATSRVTDEQYF
14,few,TRBJ2-2,NA,TRBV24-1,TGTGCCACCAGTGGACCGGGTCCTACCGGGGAGCTGTTTTTT,CATSGPGPTGELFF
16,many,TRBJ1-1,TRBD1,TRBV28,TGTGCCAGCACCGAAACAGGGGGCGACATTGACTCTGAAGCTTTCTTT,CASTETGGDIDSEAFF
14,many,TRBJ2-5,NA,TRBV28,TGTGCCAGCCTTTCTTCGGCGGGCCAAGAGACCCAGTACTTC,CASLSSAGQETQYF
16,few,TRBJ2-2,TRBD1,TRBV20-1,TGCAGTGCTAGAGATCTGAAGGACAGGGTCACCGGGGAGCTGTTTTTT,CSARDLKDRVTGELFF
17,few,TRBJ2-5,TRBD2,TRBV6-2/TRBV6-3,TGTGCCAGCAGAGCCGGGACTAGCGGGAGGGGGCAAGAGACCCAGTACTTC,CASRAGTSGRGQETQYF
15,many,TRBJ2-2,TRBD1,TRBV6-5,TGTGCCAGCAGTTCAGGGGGCGCAGGCACCGGGGAGCTGTTTTTT,CASSSGGAGTGELFF
15,few,TRBJ2-2,NA,TRBV20-1,TGCAGTGCTAGAGATCCTTGGGGGGACACCGGGGAGCTGTTTTTT,CSARDPWGDTGELFF
15,NA,TRBJ1-2,NA,TRBV5-1,TGCGCCAGCAGCTACGGAACTGGGGCCGGCTATGGCTACACCTTC,CASSYGTGAGYGYTF
14,many,TRBJ2-7,TRBD2,TRBV27,TGTGCCAAAAGGACTAGCGGGACTCCCTACGAGCAGTACTTC,CAKRTSGTPYEQYF
13,many,TRBJ2-5,NA,TRBV28,TGTGCCAGCAGTACCCGAAGAATCGAGACCCAGTACTTC,CASSTRRIETQYF
15,few,TRBJ2-5,NA,TRBV10-3,TGTGCCATCAGTGAGACACTTACAGGACAAGAGACCCAGTACTTC,CAISETLTGQETQYF
14,NA,TRBJ2-7,TRBD1,TRBV6-2/TRBV6-3,TGTGCCAGCAGTTACCTCGCTGGACAGGGCGAGCAGTACTTC,CASSYLAGQGEQYF
14,many,TRBJ2-7,NA,TRBV28,TGTGCCAGCAGCCCCCTCCAAAATACCTACGAGCAGTACTTC,CASSPLQNTYEQYF
16,many,TRBJ2-2,TRBD1,TRBV4-2,TGTGCCAGCAGACAGGACAAGACAGGGGAAGTCGGGGAGCTGTTTTTT,CASRQDKTGEVGELFF
16,NA,TRBJ1-5,TRBD1,TRBV6-2/TRBV6-3,TGTGCCAGCAGTTATAACGGGACAGGTTTAAATCAGCCCCAGCATTTT,CASSYNGTGLNQPQHF
12,few,TRBJ2-1,NA,TRBV10-2,TGCGCCAGCAGACACACAGACAATGAGCAGTTCTTC,CASRHTDNEQFF
15,many,TRBJ2-7,TRBD2,TRBV24-1,TGTGCCACCAGTAACCCCTCAGCGGGGGATGACGAGCAGTACTTC,CATSNPSAGDDEQYF
12,many,TRBJ2-5,NA,TRBV15,TGTGCCACCAGCGGAGATGCCGAGACCCAGTACTTC,CATSGDAETQYF
12,many,TRBJ2-7,NA,TRBV6-2/TRBV6-3,TGTGCCAGCAGCAGGACACCCTACGAGCAGTACTTC,CASSRTPYEQYF
16,NA,TRBJ2-2,NA,TRBV11-2,TGTGCCAGCAGGGGGCTGGCGGGCGATATTACCGGGGAGCTGTTTTTT,CASRGLAGDITGELFF
14,many,TRBJ2-7,NA,TRBV10-3,TGTGCCATCAGTTCGACAGGCGATTTCTACGAGCAGTACTTC,CAISSTGDFYEQYF
18,few,TRBJ1-5,NA,TRBV6-1,TGTGCCAGCAGTGAAGAAGGTGGGGGAAGAGGTAGCAATCAGCCCCAGCATTTT,CASSEEGGGRGSNQPQHF
18,NA,TRBJ2-3,TRBD2,TRBV29-1,TGCAGCGTTGAAGATTGGGGGACTAGCGGGAGGCCGACAGATACGCAGTATTTT,CSVEDWGTSGRPTDTQYF
20,NA,TRBJ2-5,TRBD2,TRBV11-2,TGTGCCAGCAGCCTCCTAGGTGGTAGCGGGGGGCGGCGGGTGTTGGAGACCCAGTACTTC,CASSLLGGSGGRRVLETQYF
15,many,TRBJ2-7,TRBD2,TRBV28,TGTGCCAGCAGCAGACCAGCGGGAGTAAGGGTCGAGCAGTACTTC,CASSRPAGVRVEQYF
13,few,TRBJ1-5,NA,TRBV5-1,TGCGCCAGCAGGTCCGGAGCGGATCAGCCCCAGCATTTT,CASRSGADQPQHF
14,many,TRBJ2-4,NA,TRBV29-1,TGCAGCGTGAAGGGGGGCGAGGCCAAAAACATTCAGTACTTC,CSVKGGEAKNIQYF
14,many,TRBJ2-7,NA,TRBV29-1,TGCAGCGTTGAAGCCCAGGGCCCTATGGGCGAGCAGTACTTC,CSVEAQGPMGEQYF
16,many,TRBJ1-6,TRBD1,TRBV11-2,TGTGCCAGCAGCCGGCAGGGAAGGGACAGGGCTTCACCCCTCCACTTT,CASSRQGRDRASPLHF
14,many,TRBJ1-5,NA,TRBV28,TGTGCCAGCAGCAAAACAGGGATCAATCAGCCCCAGCATTTT,CASSKTGINQPQHF
14,NA,TRBJ2-2,NA,TRBV4-3,TGCGCCAGCAGCCAAGGGCCTGAGACCGGGGAGCTGTTTTTT,CASSQGPETGELFF
13,many,TRBJ1-1,NA,TRBV6-1,TGTGCCAGCACTCAGTGGGAGAACACTGAAGCTTTCTTT,CASTQWENTEAFF
17,many,TRBJ1-1,TRBD1,TRBV28,TGTGCCAGCAGTTTTTTCCGGGACAGGATAATGAACACTGAAGCTTTCTTT,CASSFFRDRIMNTEAFF
15,many,TRBJ2-7,NA,TRBV6-1,TGTGCCAGCTCCACCCCCTGGACCGCCGACCGCGAGCAGTACTTC,CASSTPWTADREQYF
15,many,TRBJ2-7,NA,TRBV6-5,TGTGCCAGCAGTCTGACATGGACCGAATCCTACGAGCAGTACTTC,CASSLTWTESYEQYF